The clone carrying this TCR beta chain was seen at least ten times. Its antigen is not known. The CDR3 is 13 amino acids. Per the germline V gene, CDR1 is WSHSY and CDR2 is SAAADI. V lost 3 bases to trimming and J lost 3 bases; unmatched junction nucleotides: 1. It was through 5'RACE template switching that TCR cDNA was made, with a universal primer site and UMIs added. TCRdb ran MiXCR on the 5' RACE reads and lists one entry per CDR3 protein. The profile covers hundreds of thousands of distinct CDR3 sequences, with roughly 12% appearing a single time and about 15% taken by the ten largest. This sample was included in a study of T cells after yellow fever vaccination. The study's findings and limits: Highly abundant clonotypes carried over from the bulk population could end up in FACS-sorted repertoires as contaminants.

Sample: PBMCs, taken on the day of the yellow fever booster vaccination. This clonotype originated in a man aged 30 to 39 who received the YFV17D yellow fever vaccine. The chain couples TRBV10-2 to TRBJ2-7; 8 bases line up with TRBD1. CDR3 coding DNA: TGCGCCAGCAGTGAAGGACAGGGCTACGAGCAGTACTTC. The encoded protein is CASSEGQGYEQYF.